This TCR beta chain originates from a study of CD8+CD57+ T cells in acquired aplastic anemia. Findings and caveats of the study: Between the patient and control groups, CD8+ Simpson's diversity did not differ significantly. Overlap between patients and controls comprised 25 to 30 CD8+ CDR3 sequences.

The V end was cut by 3 bases, the J end by 0 bases, with 9 bases between. CDR3 length equals 16 residues. Germline V gene sequence: CDR1 LGHDT, CDR2 YNNKEL (reference sequence). Investigators profiled TCR beta VDJ and CDR3 from genomic DNA template. MiXCR was run by TCRdb on the reads, yielding one entry per CDR3 protein. The repertoire holds 400,000 to 600,000 distinct CDR3 sequences, with roughly a third as singletons. Comment on this clonotype: The antigen is unknown.

Previously, flow cytometry had revealed CD8+CD57+ cell expansion in the patients chosen for sequencing. Every patient was diagnosed with severe acquired aplastic anemia. Material: sorted CD4+, CD8+, or CD8+CD57+ T cells (not recorded which) from PBMCs. The chain combines TRBV3-1 with TRBJ1-6, with D hard to call. The TCR sequence derives from a human donor with aplastic anemia. The CDR3 region is CASSHRKSSYNSPLHF. In nucleotides, the CDR3 is TGTGCCAGCAGCCACAGGAAGAGCTCCTATAATTCACCCCTCCACTTT.